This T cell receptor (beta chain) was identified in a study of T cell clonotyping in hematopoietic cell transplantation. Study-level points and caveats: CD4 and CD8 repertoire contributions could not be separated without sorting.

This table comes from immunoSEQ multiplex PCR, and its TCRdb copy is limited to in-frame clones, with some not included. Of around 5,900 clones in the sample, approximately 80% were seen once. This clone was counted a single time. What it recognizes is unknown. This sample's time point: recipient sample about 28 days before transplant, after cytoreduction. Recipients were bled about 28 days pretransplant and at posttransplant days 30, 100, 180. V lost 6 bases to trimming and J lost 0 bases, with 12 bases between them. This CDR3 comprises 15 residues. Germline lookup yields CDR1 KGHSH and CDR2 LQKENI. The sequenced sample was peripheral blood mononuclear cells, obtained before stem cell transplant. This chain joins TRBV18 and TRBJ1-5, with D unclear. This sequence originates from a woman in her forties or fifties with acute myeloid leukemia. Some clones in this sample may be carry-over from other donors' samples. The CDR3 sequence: CASSLGRNSNQPQHF. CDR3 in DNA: TGTGCCAGCTCCCTTGGACGGAATAGCAATCAGCCCCAGCATTTT.